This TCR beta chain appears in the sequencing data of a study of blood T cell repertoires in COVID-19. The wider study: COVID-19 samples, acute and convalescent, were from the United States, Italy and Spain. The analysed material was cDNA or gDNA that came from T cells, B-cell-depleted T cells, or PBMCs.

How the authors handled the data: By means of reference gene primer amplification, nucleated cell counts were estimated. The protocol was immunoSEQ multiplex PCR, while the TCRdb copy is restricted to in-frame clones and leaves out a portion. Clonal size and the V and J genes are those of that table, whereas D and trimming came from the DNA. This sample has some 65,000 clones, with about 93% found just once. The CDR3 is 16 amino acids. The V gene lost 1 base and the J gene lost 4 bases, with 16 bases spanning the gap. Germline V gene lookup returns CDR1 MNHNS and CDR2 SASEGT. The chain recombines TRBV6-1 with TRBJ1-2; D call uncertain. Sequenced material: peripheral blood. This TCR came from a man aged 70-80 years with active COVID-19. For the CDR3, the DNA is TGTGCCAGCAGTGAAGATTGGAGGTCTGGTACCTATGGCTACACCTTC. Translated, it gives CASSEDWRSGTYGYTF.